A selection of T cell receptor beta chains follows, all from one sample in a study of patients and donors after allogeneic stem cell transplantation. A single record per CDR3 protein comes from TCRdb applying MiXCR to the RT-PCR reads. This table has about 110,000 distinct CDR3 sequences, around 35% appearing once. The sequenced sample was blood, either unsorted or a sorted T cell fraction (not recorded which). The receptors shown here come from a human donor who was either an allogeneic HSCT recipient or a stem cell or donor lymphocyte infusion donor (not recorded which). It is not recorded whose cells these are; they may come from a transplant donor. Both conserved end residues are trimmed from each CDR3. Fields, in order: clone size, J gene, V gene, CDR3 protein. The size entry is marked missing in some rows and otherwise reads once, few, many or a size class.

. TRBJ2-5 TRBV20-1 SGSWEETQY
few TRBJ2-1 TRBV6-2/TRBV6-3 ASSPRRDYNEQF
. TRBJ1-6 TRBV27 ASSSPLRERGSPLH
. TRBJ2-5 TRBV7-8 ASSLPHYGGPRDQY
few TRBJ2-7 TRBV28 ASRSTSGSSYEQY
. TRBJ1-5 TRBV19 ASSPTTGIGQPQH
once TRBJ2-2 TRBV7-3 ASSLYVAGVAGELF
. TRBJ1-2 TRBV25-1 ASSDMRTGGFDGYT
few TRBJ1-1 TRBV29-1 SVMTGTEAF
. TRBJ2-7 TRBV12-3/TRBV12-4 ASSFWGGRAYEQY
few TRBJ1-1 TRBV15 ATSRAGAGTEAF
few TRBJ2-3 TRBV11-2 ASSLVLSTDTQY
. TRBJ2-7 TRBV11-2 ASSFSYEQY
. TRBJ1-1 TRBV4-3 ASSQGRGNVGEAF
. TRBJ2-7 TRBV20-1 SARVGVSNSYEQY
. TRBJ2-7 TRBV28 ASRNYRGPYEQY
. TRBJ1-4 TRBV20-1 SARQGPQREKLF
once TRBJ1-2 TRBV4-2 ASSQVGGSYGYT
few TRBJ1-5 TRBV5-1 ASSPGTGALGQPQH
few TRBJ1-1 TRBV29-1 SVESDINTEAF
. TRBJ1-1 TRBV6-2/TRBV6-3 ASSYRGVTEAF
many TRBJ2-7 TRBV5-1 ASSFVWSGTHEQY
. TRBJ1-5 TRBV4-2 ASSQNLGTGSQPQH
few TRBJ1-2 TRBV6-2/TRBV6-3 ASSYGRGYT
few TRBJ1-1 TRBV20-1 SASTFSRDTEAF
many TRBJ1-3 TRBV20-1 SARDPGGRYGNTIY
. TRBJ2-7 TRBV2 ASYGGVHEQY
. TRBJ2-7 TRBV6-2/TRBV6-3 ASSYPTKTSGRAHEQY
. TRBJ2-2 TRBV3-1 ASSARWWRGTGELF